This T cell receptor beta chain was documented in a study of PD-1 blockade in mismatch repair-deficient tumors (TCRdb year 2017). As for the study more broadly: Between September 2013 and 2016, the trial enrolled 80 to 95 consecutive patients with roughly twelve types of mismatch repair-deficient cancer, all of whom had received prior treatment and were progressing. Deep sequencing of TCR CDR3 regions was used to track tumor-associated T cell clones in peripheral blood of patients responding to PD-1 blockade.

For every enrolled patient, mismatch repair deficiency was confirmed by either polymerase chain reaction or immunohistochemistry. TCR sequencing was performed for a few patients who responded to pembrolizumab therapy. Pembrolizumab PD-1 blockade was prospectively tested in advanced mismatch repair-deficient cancers, regardless of tissue of origin, in the phase II trial. Peripheral blood T cell samples were serially collected before and at multiple times after PD-1 blockade was started. Blood sampling times were expressed in weeks after the first pembrolizumab dose. The library was prepared using the immunoSEQ multiplex PCR assay. TCRdb obtained this table from immuneACCESS and retained in-frame rearrangements with V and J assigned. These tables miss some clones; where compared with another copy, unresolved V genes account for less than half of the shortfall, and the remainder is unexplained. The sample yields about 120,000 clones; 70% to 90% were counted once. Roughly 13% of the sample rests with the top ten.

V gives up 5 bases and J gives up 0 bases, and the segment between their germline ends measures 14 bases. There are 15 amino acids in the CDR3, from cysteine to phenylalanine inclusive. Kept here is only the CDR3 DNA, which spans 45 bases and is read in frame from base 1. CDR1 MDHEN and CDR2 SYDVKM are derived from the germline V gene. Here is what the overall study found, with its caveats: Clones residing in the tumor, which were often undetectable in blood before treatment, expanded quickly after pembrolizumab and then contracted, generally before radiologic responses.

Concerning this clone itself: There is no known antigen for this receptor. The input lacks base qualities; no much larger clone sits a single base away.

The sequence was obtained from an adult with mismatch repair-deficient cancer. The source was peripheral blood, collected 44 weeks after starting pembrolizumab. The sequence links TRBV28 to TRBJ2-7, with the D segment identity uncertain. The CDR3 has the sequence CASSALDASSYEQYF. The nucleotide sequence reads as follows: TGTGCCAGCAGTGCCCTGGACGCAAGCTCCTACGAGCAGTACTTC.